Listed below are T cell receptor beta chains from one sample, sequenced in a study of cytomegalovirus exposure and HLA in healthy donors. Repertoires were generated with immunoSEQ multiplex PCR, while TCRdb's copy carries only in-frame clones and drops some. Among 150,000 to 200,000 clones listed, 70% to 80% were seen once. Specimen: PBMCs. The receptors derive from a woman in her 30s in good health and CMV-seropositive. Both conserved end residues are part of each CDR3.

V: TRBV19; CDR3: CASGLAGGETQYF
V: TRBV28; CDR3: CASIPAGYSNQPQHF
V: TRBV19; CDR3: CASSIRGQPQHF
V: TRBV11-2; CDR3: CASSLVRGKTEAFF
V: TRBV30; CDR3: CAWSVSGGGQPQHF
V: TRBV27; CDR3: CASSSDRGGGELFF
V: TRBV7-2; CDR3: CASSFWNGRRSYEQYF
V: TRBV15; CDR3: CATSSPAGQGDTEAFF
V: TRBV9; CDR3: CASSVDITDTQYF
V: TRBV2; CDR3: CASSPRGAPDTQYF
V: TRBV5-1; CDR3: CASSPQSRGGEGTEAFF
V: TRBV7-8; CDR3: CASSVLTGEETQYF
V: TRBV7-9; CDR3: CASSSSGPKRNEQFF
V: TRBV5-4; CDR3: CASSTGTGGFNEQFF
V: TRBV28; CDR3: CASSDLAFTPQETQYF
V: TRBV10-3; CDR3: CAIKEEVTGPYGYTF